A selection of T cell receptor beta chains follows, all from one sample in a study of tumor-infiltrating lymphocytes in primary liver carcinoma. TCRdb passed the multiplex PCR reads through MiXCR, listing each CDR3 protein once. The sample lists 300,000 to 400,000 distinct CDR3 sequences, around three fifths occurring once. Sequencing was done on a sample of peripheral blood. The origin of the receptors is a man aged 35 to 55 with primary liver carcinoma and hepatitis B virus infection. Each CDR3 is given with its conserved first and last residue. D genes are given only for firm matches. Part of the rows lack a size; the others show once, few, many or a class for expanded clones.

NA,TRBV12-3/TRBV12-4,TRBD2,TRBJ2-1,CASSLLAGRFPPYNEQLF,TGTGCCAGCAGCCTACTAGCGGGAAGGTTCCCTCCTTACAATGAGCAGCTCTTC
NA,TRBV6-2/TRBV6-3,NA,TRBJ2-1,CASNWVGSGVYNEQFF,TGTGCCAGCAATTGGGTGGGCAGCGGAGTATACAATGAGCAGTTCTTC
many,TRBV4-3,TRBD2,TRBJ2-2,CASSTSGSPGELFF,TGCGCCAGCAGTACTAGCGGGAGTCCCGGGGAGCTGTTTTTT
NA,TRBV28,NA,TRBJ1-6,CVSSLQGWGNSPLHF,TGTGTCAGCAGTTTACAGGGTTGGGGTAATTCACCCCTCCATTTT
NA,TRBV5-1,TRBD1,TRBJ2-2,CASSDTGTGIGELFF,TGCGCCAGCAGCGACACCGGGACAGGGATCGGGGAGCTGTTTTTT
NA,TRBV11-1,NA,TRBJ2-7,CASRLGYLYKQYF,TGTGCCAGCCGGTTAGGGTACCTCTACAAGCAGTACTTC
NA,TRBV4-3,NA,TRBJ1-4,CASSQGGGINEKLFF,TGCGCCAGCAGCCAAGGTGGGGGAATTAATGAAAAACTGTTTTTT
NA,TRBV5-5,NA,TRBJ1-2,CASSSIWTGGYTF,TGTGCCAGCAGTTCGATCTGGACGGGCGGCTACACCTTC
many,TRBV12-3/TRBV12-4,TRBD1,TRBJ1-5,CASSPGQASSQPQHF,TGTGCCAGCAGTCCCGGACAGGCTTCGTCGCAGCCCCAGCATTTT
NA,TRBV11-2,NA,TRBJ2-7,CASSSRLAVYEQYF,TGTGCCAGCAGCTCAAGATTAGCGGTGTACGAGCAGTACTTC
once,TRBV29-1,NA,TRBJ1-1,CSVELGNTEAFF,TGCAGCGTTGAGTTGGGGAACACTGAAGCTTTCTTT
NA,TRBV29-1,NA,TRBJ2-2,CGVELRGNTGELFF,TGCGGCGTTGAACTCCGGGGAAACACCGGGGAGCTGTTTTTT
once,TRBV12-3/TRBV12-4,TRBD2,TRBJ2-1,CASKSVTSVYNEQFF,TGTGCCAGCAAATCTGTGACTAGCGTCTACAATGAGCAGTTCTTC
NA,TRBV5-5,NA,TRBJ1-4,CASSLSGHQTNEKLFF,TGTGCCAGCAGCTTGTCGGGTCATCAGACTAATGAAAAACTGTTTTTT
NA,TRBV12-3/TRBV12-4,TRBD2,TRBJ2-5,CASSPLGLAWGGETQHF,TGTGCCAGCAGTCCGCTCGGACTAGCGTGGGGTGGAGAGACCCAGCACTTC
many,TRBV4-2,NA,TRBJ1-3,CASSQDLSSGNTIYF,TGTGCCAGCAGCCAAGACTTGAGCTCTGGAAACACCATATATTTT
few,TRBV4-1,TRBD2,TRBJ2-1,CASSHNTPGLAGNNEQFF,TGCGCCAGCAGCCATAATACGCCGGGACTAGCGGGAAACAATGAGCAGTTCTTC
NA,TRBV11-2,TRBD2,TRBJ2-7,CASSSRLTGGYEQYF,TGTGCCAGCAGCTCACGACTAACGGGAGGCTACGAGCAGTACTTC
NA,TRBV10-3,TRBD2,TRBJ2-1,CAISRAEVTCGSMYEQFF,TGTGCCATCAGTCGGGCGGAAGTGACTTGCGGGAGTATGTATGAGCAGTTCTTC